This passage covers 30 T cell receptor beta chains from one sample sequenced in a study of T-cell reconstitution after alpha-beta-depleted transplantation in children. The TCRbeta library incorporated unique molecular identifiers. TCRdb used MiXCR to reprocess the PCR reads, holding one entry per CDR3 protein. The sample gives about a million distinct CDR3 sequences, under 30% of which show up once; around 30% is in the top ten. The input for sequencing was PBMCs, mostly from graft donor cells, taken 360 days after TCRalphabeta/CD19-depleted stem cell transplant. The receptor source for this set is a boy in the first two years of life who had a stem cell transplant for SCID, so the T cells may come from the graft donor.

This clonotype was picked up many times. This chain connects TRBV11-2 to TRBJ2-1; unclear D gene. The germline V gene encodes CDR1 SGHAT and CDR2 FQNNGV. The CDR3 has 13 residues. Trimming stripped 1 base from V and 7 bases from J, with 8 bases between. CDR3 amino acids: CASSLGIRNEQFF. DNA for the CDR3: TGTGCCAGCAGCTTAGGAATCCGGAATGAGCAGTTCTTC.

In this sample, this clonotype turned up many times. This chain connects TRBV9 to TRBJ2-7; D perhaps matches TRBD1 (5 bases). The V end lost 2 bases, the J end lost 7 bases, and 16 bases lay between the germline ends. This CDR3 contains 14 residues. Germline assignment: CDR1 SGDLS and CDR2 YYNGEE. The CDR3 protein is CASSVGAQALEQYF. The CDR3 DNA follows: TGTGCCAGCAGCGTTGGAGCACAGGCTTTGGAGCAGTACTTC.

This clonotype was found a few times. The chain carries TRBV5-1 and TRBJ2-3; D not certain. V gave up 0 bases and J gave up 5 bases, with 13 bases separating them. Germline V gene sequence: CDR1 SGHRS, CDR2 YFSETQ. The CDR3 runs 15 residues. The CDR3 here is CASSLAHGTKDTQYF. Written as DNA, the CDR3 is TGCGCCAGCAGCTTGGCCCACGGAACTAAAGATACGCAGTATTTT.

V gene TRBV10-2 combines with J gene TRBJ2-4, with a weak D call TRBD1 (6 bases). CDR3 length equals 13 residues. The germline gives CDR1 WSHSY, CDR2 SAAADI. V was trimmed by 6 bases and J by 13 bases, leaving 19 bases between them. The CDR3 nucleotides read TGCGCCAGCAGGGTAGACAGGTTGGGGGTGCAGTACTTC. It is translated as CASRVDRLGVQYF.

This clonotype was observed a few times. This chain uses TRBV18 with TRBJ1-1, with D perhaps TRBD1 (5 bases). V lost 2 bases and J lost 3, with 10 bases in between. CDR3 size: 14 residues. Per germline, CDR1 KGHSH and CDR2 LQKENI. CDR3 region: CASSPTGQYTEAFF. The CDR3 DNA sequence: TGTGCCAGCTCACCAACGGGGCAGTACACTGAAGCTTTCTTT. Full variable domain (missing parts from reference TRBV18 and TRBJ1-1): NAGVMQNPRHLVRRRGQEARLRCSPMKGHSHVYWYRQLPEEGLKFMVYLQKENIIDESGMPKERFSAEFPKEGPSILRIQQVVRGDSAAYFCASSPTGQYTEAFFGQGTRLTVV.

This clonotype was picked up many times. This chain connects TRBV7-8 to TRBJ2-7; either TRBD1 or TRBD2 may fit D (5 bases each). Trimming removed 6 bases from V and 6 bases from J, with 21 bases in between. The V gene's germline CDR1 is SGHVS and CDR2 FQNEAQ. The CDR3 loop spans 15 amino acids. CDR3 amino acids: CASSSFFTRDGEQYF. CDR3 DNA: TGTGCCAGCAGTTCATTCTTCACCAGGGACGGCGAGCAGTACTTC.

The J gene is TRBJ2-3, the V gene TRBV28; the D gene is possibly TRBD1 (6 bases). The CDR3 is 14 amino acids. Germline V lookup: CDR1 MDHEN, CDR2 SYDVKM. V was shortened by 7 bases and J by 5 bases, with 16 bases between the two germline ends. For the CDR3, the DNA is TGTGCCAGCACCCTAACAGGGCTTGGAGATACGCAGTATTTT. The encoded protein is CASTLTGLGDTQYF.

The rearrangement joins TRBV25-1 to TRBJ2-7, with 11 nucleotides matching TRBD1. V gave up 6 bases and J gave up 7 bases; unmatched junction bases: 8. The germline CDR1 and CDR2 sequences are MGHDK and SYGVNS. The CDR3 spans 14 residues. The CDR3 is CASRGQGALLEQYF. The CDR3 DNA reads TGTGCCAGCAGAGGACAGGGGGCCCTCTTGGAGCAGTACTTC.

This clonotype was seen a few times. The chain combines TRBV25-1 with TRBJ1-1; maybe TRBD1 (6 bases). This CDR3 is built from 16 residues. Germline V gene lookup returns CDR1 MGHDK and CDR2 SYGVNS. Trimming shortened V by 5 bases and J by 6 bases, and 22 bases separated the two germline ends. CDR3 in amino acids: CASSLGVGGHVAEAFF. DNA for the CDR3: TGTGCCAGCAGTCTAGGGGTGGGGGGCCATGTTGCTGAAGCTTTCTTT.

There are a few counts of this clonotype. This chain uses TRBV2 with TRBJ2-1, with TRBD1 matching 7 bases. Germline loops: CDR1 SNHLY, CDR2 FYNNEI. The V segment lost 5 bases and the J segment 0 bases; nucleotides outside the gene matches: 10. The CDR3 extends over 17 amino acids. CDR3 nucleotides: TGTGCCAGCAGTAGAACCAGGGGGAAACCCTCCTACAATGAGCAGTTCTTC. It codes for CASSRTRGKPSYNEQFF. Complete variable domain (other parts from reference TRBV2 and TRBJ2-1): EPEVTQTPSHQVTQMGQEVILRCVPISNHLYFYWYRQILGQKVEFLVSFYNNEISEKSEIFDDQFSVERPDGSNFTLKIRSTKLEDSAMYFCASSRTRGKPSYNEQFFGPGTRLTVL.

This clonotype was counted a few times. This chain joins TRBV19 and TRBJ2-7; a possible D gene is TRBD1 (6 bases). The CDR3 is made up of 13 amino acids. Germline values: CDR1 LNHDA, CDR2 SQIVND (reference sequence). Trimming pared 9 bases from V and 2 bases from J, leaving 14 bases between. CDR3 in amino acids: CARVQGETYEQYF. The CDR3 DNA reads TGTGCCAGAGTACAGGGTGAAACCTACGAGCAGTACTTC.

This rearrangement joins TRBV5-1 to TRBJ2-2; 8 bases line up with TRBD1. The CDR3 contains 17 residues. Germline loops: CDR1 SGHRS, CDR2 YFSETQ. With 7 bases clipped from V and 3 bases from J, the junction kept 14 bases outside the gene matches. CDR3 coding DNA: TGCGCCAGCCGAGCGATCGACAGGGGTTCATACACCGGGGAGCTGTTTTTT. This codes for CASRAIDRGSYTGELFF.

This clonotype was found a few times. The chain carries TRBV4-1 and TRBJ2-3, with a tentative D call TRBD2 (6 bases). Trimming left V 4 bases short and J 4 bases short, with 18 bases between. CDR3 length equals 16 residues. The V gene's germline CDR1 is MGHRA and CDR2 YSYEKL. The CDR3, as DNA: TGCGCCAGCAGCCCGTCCTGGTTAGCGGCCCCAGATACGCAGTATTTT. It specifies CASSPSWLAAPDTQYF.

This clonotype was observed a handful of times. The chain joins TRBV18 to TRBJ2-7; D might be TRBD1 or TRBD2, each matching 6 bases. The CDR3 length is 16 residues. Per germline, CDR1 KGHSH and CDR2 LQKENI. V shed 1 base and J shed 3 bases, with 16 bases lying between them. The CDR3 sequence is CASSPLGGGIGYEQYF. The CDR3 DNA is TGTGCCAGCTCACCACTAGGAGGGGGGATTGGCTACGAGCAGTACTTC.

The CDR3, as DNA: TGCGCCAGCAGCCAAGATCGTTTCCAGCCCCACACCTTTAACACTGAAGCTTTCTTT. It yields the protein CASSQDRFQPHTFNTEAFF. The chain links TRBV4-3 to TRBJ1-1; D is uncertain. The germline CDR1 and CDR2 sequences are LGHNA and YSLEER. Trimming removed 0 bases at V and 2 bases at J, with 22 bases between. The length of the CDR3 is 19 residues.

The V gene is TRBV29-1, the J gene TRBJ2-6, with D possibly TRBD2 on 6 matching bases. There are 16 residues in the CDR3. The germline gives CDR1 SQVTM, CDR2 ANQGSEA. Trimming stripped 5 bases from V and 0 bases from J, with 14 bases between. CDR3 in amino acids: CSVTGLSSSGANVLTF. The CDR3 DNA reads as TGCAGCGTTACGGGACTCTCGAGCTCTGGGGCCAACGTCCTGACTTTC.

This chain joins TRBV12-3 or TRBV12-4 and TRBJ2-7; the D is unclear. The V and J ends lost 5 bases and 2 bases respectively, with 13 bases between them. The CDR3 spans 14 residues. Here the CDR3 reads CASSDQDGTYEQYF. The CDR3 DNA is TGTGCCAGCAGTGACCAGGACGGAACCTACGAGCAGTACTTC.

This chain links TRBV15 with TRBJ1-2; 7 bases fit TRBD1. Germline V gene sequence: CDR1 LNHNV, CDR2 YYDKDF (reference sequence). This CDR3 contains 18 residues. The J segment lost 3 bases and the V segment lost 0 bases, leaving 13 bases of the junction unmatched. DNA for the CDR3: TGTGCCACCAGCAGAGATTGGCGACAGGGTGGGTACGACTATGGCTACACCTTC. Protein product: CATSRDWRQGGYDYGYTF.

The chain couples TRBV12-3 or TRBV12-4 to TRBJ2-3; TRBD2 aligns across 7 bases. The CDR3 runs 18 residues. V was clipped by 5 bases and J by 0 bases; unmatched bases: 14. The CDR3 bases are TGTGCCAGCAGTCCTCCGGGACTACTCCCTACTAGCACAGATACGCAGTATTTT. Its protein product is CASSPPGLLPTSTDTQYF.

The gene calls are TRBV12-3 or TRBV12-4 and TRBJ2-5; D is uncertain. There are 14 residues in the CDR3. V lost 3 bases to trimming and J lost 5 bases, with 13 bases between them. CDR3 residues: CASSFSWALETQYF. CDR3 DNA sequence: TGTGCCAGCAGTTTTAGTTGGGCCTTGGAGACCCAGTACTTC.

The V call is TRBV7-2, the J call TRBJ2-3; possible D gene TRBD1, 6 bases. Germline-derived CDR1 and CDR2 are SGHTA and FQGNSA. The ends were cut back, 3 bases at V and 2 bases at J, with 9 bases in the middle. The CDR3 totals 14 residues. The CDR3 bases are TGTGCCAGCAGCTTGGACAGCTACACAGATACGCAGTATTTT. Protein: CASSLDSYTDTQYF.

The chain couples TRBV9 to TRBJ2-5, with D perhaps given as TRBD1 or TRBD2 (5 bases each). V shed 9 bases and J shed 4 bases, with 16 bases lying between them. The CDR3 spans 13 residues. Germline assignment: CDR1 SGDLS and CDR2 YYNGEE. Written as DNA, the CDR3 is TGTGCCACTAAACGACGGGGCGGAGAGACCCAGTACTTC. Its translation: CATKRRGGETQYF.

This clonotype was observed a handful of times. The gene calls are TRBV10-2 and TRBJ2-3, with 9 bases matching TRBD2. J lost 4 bases, V lost 4 bases, and 9 bases had no gene match. Germline V CDR1 and CDR2: WSHSY, SAAADI. The CDR3 consists of 16 residues. CDR3 sequence: CASSGTLAGVPDTQYF. DNA of the CDR3: TGCGCCAGCAGTGGGACCTTAGCGGGGGTCCCAGATACGCAGTATTTT.

The chain carries TRBV5-1 and TRBJ2-3, with 13 bases lining up with TRBD2. V shed 0 bases, J shed 5 bases, and the junction held 9 bases outside the gene matches. The CDR3 runs to 18 residues. Germline V CDR1 and CDR2: SGHRS, YFSETQ. The CDR3 nucleotides are TGCGCCAGCAGCTTGGGACTAGCGGGGGGACCGGGGCTAGATACGCAGTATTTT. Translation: CASSLGLAGGPGLDTQYF.

This clonotype was picked up a small number of times. V gene TRBV7-2 combines with J gene TRBJ2-1; D gene uncertain. Trimming took 1 base from V and 7 from J, leaving 11 bases between them. Germline V gene sequence: CDR1 SGHTA, CDR2 FQGNSA. The CDR3 is made up of 14 amino acids. The chain's CDR3 is CASSLESALNEQFF. The CDR3 region has the DNA TGTGCCAGCAGCTTAGAGTCGGCCTTAAATGAGCAGTTCTTC.

In its sample, this clonotype was seen a few times. V usage is TRBV6-1 and J usage is TRBJ1-6, with TRBD1 as a possible D gene (6 bases). CDR1 and CDR2 (germline): MNHNS, SASEGT. The CDR3 totals 14 residues. V was cut by 6 bases and J by 8 bases, with 14 bases left in between. The CDR3 nucleotides are TGTGCCAGCAGCCCGTCGAAGGGGGATTCACCCCTCCACTTT. This codes for CASSPSKGDSPLHF.

The J gene is TRBJ2-7, the V gene TRBV4-1; a possible D gene is TRBD1 (6 bases). The CDR3 runs to 18 residues. CDR1 is MGHRA and CDR2 is YSYEKL in the germline V gene. V was clipped by 1 base and J by 0 bases, with 19 bases between them. The CDR3 DNA reads TGCGCCAGCAGCCAAGTGGGACAAAGAAAGGCAAGCTCCTACGAGCAGTACTTC. As protein: CASSQVGQRKASSYEQYF.

This clonotype has only a few counts. The rearrangement uses TRBV5-1 and TRBJ1-1; D is uncertain. Germline CDR1 is SGHRS and CDR2 is YFSETQ. The CDR3 covers 13 residues. V lost 4 bases and J lost 5, with 12 bases in between. This CDR3 is CASSGRWGTEAFF. The CDR3 region has the DNA TGCGCCAGCAGCGGCCGTTGGGGTACTGAAGCTTTCTTT.

This clonotype was observed a handful of times. The chain has TRBV29-1 and TRBJ1-2; unclear D gene. CDR1 and CDR2 from the germline V gene are SQVTM and ANQGSEA. Trimming cost V 7 bases and J 8 bases, with 17 bases left between them. This CDR3 has 12 residues. For the CDR3, the DNA is TGCAGCGCGCTAAGCGGGGAACGGGGCTACACCTTC. Amino acids: CSALSGERGYTF.

The V and J genes are TRBV27 and TRBJ1-1, with a weak D call TRBD1 (5 bases). The length of the CDR3 is 12 residues. Germline V gene sequence: CDR1 MNHEY, CDR2 SMNVEV (reference sequence). V lost 6 bases and J 6 bases, leaving 11 bases between the germline ends. The CDR3 region has the DNA TGTGCCAGCAGCCGGCCGGGGCCTGAAGCTTTCTTT. Translated: CASSRPGPEAFF.